One and the same sample provided the 17 T cell receptor beta chains below, sequenced in a study of radiotherapy plus CTLA-4 blockade in lung cancer. Produced via immunoSEQ multiplex PCR; TCRdb's table is partial and in-frame only. This table has 60,000 to 85,000 clones, around 90% appearing once. The sample was peripheral blood, taken from a patient treated with radiotherapy plus ipilimumab. These receptors all stem from a human donor with non-small cell lung cancer who had stable disease on radiotherapy plus ipilimumab.

The rearrangement links TRBV27 to TRBJ1-6, with 7 bases that match TRBD1. The CDR3 has 14 residues. Germline loops: CDR1 MNHEY, CDR2 SMNVEV (reference sequence). V trimming: 5 bases; J trimming: 8 bases; junction bases outside the gene matches: 6. As DNA, the CDR3 is TGTGCCAGCAGTCCAGACAGGGTCGATTCACCCCTCCACTTT. This gives the protein CASSPDRVDSPLHF.

This clone was observed a handful of times. This rearrangement joins TRBV10-2 to TRBJ2-3; TRBD2 might be the D (7 bases). The CDR3 spans 14 residues. Germline V gene lookup returns CDR1 WSHSY and CDR2 SAAADI. The V end was cut by 6 bases, the J end by 1 base, with 11 bases between. The CDR3 spells CASSAGARTDTQYF. The CDR3 DNA reads as TGCGCCAGCAGCGCGGGGGCGCGCACAGATACGCAGTATTTT.

V is TRBV6-5 and J is TRBJ2-3, with D possibly being TRBD2 (6 bases). Trimming cost V 2 bases and J 0 bases, with 12 bases left between them. Germline V lookup: CDR1 MNHEY, CDR2 SVGAGI. CDR3 length equals 16 residues. The CDR3 bases are TGTGCCAGCAGTTACCAATGGCGGGGAAGCACAGATACGCAGTATTTT. This encodes CASSYQWRGSTDTQYF.

The chain recombines TRBV9 with TRBJ1-1, with a possible D match to TRBD1 (5 bases). V gave up 3 bases and J gave up 2 bases, with 14 bases separating them. This CDR3 region has 15 residues. Germline CDR1 reads SGDLS; CDR2 reads YYNGEE. The CDR3 spells CASSGSDNINTEAFF. As DNA, the CDR3 is TGTGCCAGCAGCGGATCGGACAACATCAACACTGAAGCTTTCTTT.

The chain is built from TRBV7-6 and TRBJ1-6; TRBD1 aligns across 9 bases. Germline lookup yields CDR1 SGHVS and CDR2 FNYEAQ. The CDR3 sequence is 14 residues long. V gave up 0 bases and J gave up 14 bases; unmatched junction bases: 5. The CDR3 protein is CASSLATGGRALHF. As DNA, the CDR3 is TGTGCCAGCAGCTTAGCGACAGGGGGAAGGGCCCTCCACTTT.

J is TRBJ1-2 and V is TRBV27, with D hard to call. Trimming cost V 7 bases and J 4 bases, with 16 bases left between them. Germline assignment: CDR1 MNHEY and CDR2 SMNVEV (reference sequence). CDR3 length equals 14 residues. The CDR3 DNA sequence: TGTGCCAGCAAAGACTTACCATCCCCCTATGGCTACACCTTC. This sequence encodes CASKDLPSPYGYTF.

This clone was recorded a few times. The chain recombines TRBV19 with TRBJ2-7, with 7 bases that match TRBD2. This CDR3 is built from 14 residues. Germline loops: CDR1 LNHDA, CDR2 SQIVND (reference sequence). The trim removed 4 bases at V and 2 bases at J, leaving 5 bases unmatched. CDR3 nucleotides: TGTGCCAGTAGTAGGCGGGGGACGACCTACGAGCAGTACTTC. Protein product: CASSRRGTTYEQYF.

The CDR3 loop reads CASSLATGDYNEQFF. CDR3 DNA sequence: TGTGCCAGCAGCTTGGCGACAGGGGACTACAATGAGCAGTTCTTC. The chain combines TRBV5-4 with TRBJ2-1; TRBD1 matches at 8 bases. Germline loops: CDR1 SGHNT, CDR2 YYREEE (reference sequence). The junction had 2 bases not matched to a gene; V was cut back by 0 bases and J by 3 bases. The CDR3 totals 15 residues.

This rearrangement joins TRBV18 to TRBJ1-3; D gene unclear. In germline, CDR1 is KGHSH, CDR2 LQKENI. CDR3 length: 16 amino acids. V lost 5 bases and J 0 bases, leaving 14 bases between the germline ends. The CDR3 bases are TGTGCCAGCTCAGCCGACGGACTGCTCTCTGGAAACACCATATATTTT. It yields the protein CASSADGLLSGNTIYF. Full variable domain (remainder filled in from reference TRBV18 and TRBJ1-3): NAGVMQNPRHLVRRRGQEARLRCSPMKGHSHVYWYRQLPEEGLKFMVYLQKENIIDESGMPKERFSAEFPKEGPSILRIQQVVRGDSAAYFCASSADGLLSGNTIYFGEGSWLTVV.

The J gene is TRBJ2-5, the V gene TRBV18, with 10 bases lining up with TRBD1. V lost 3 bases and J lost 5; bases outside the gene matches: 6. The germline V gene encodes CDR1 KGHSH and CDR2 LQKENI. This CDR3 is built from 15 residues. CDR3 loop: CASSPLGQGSETQYF. Written as DNA, the CDR3 is TGTGCCAGCTCACCCCTGGGACAGGGGAGCGAGACCCAGTACTTC.

This rearrangement joins TRBV5-1 to TRBJ2-1, with D tentatively TRBD2 (6 bases). Trimming stripped 2 bases from V and 10 bases from J, with 16 bases between. This CDR3 is built from 14 residues. CDR1 SGHRS and CDR2 YFSETQ come from the germline V gene. The CDR3 DNA is TGCGCCAGCAGCTTTCGACTAGACTCCGACGAGCAGTTCTTC. Amino acid sequence: CASSFRLDSDEQFF.

The chain carries TRBV5-1 and TRBJ1-4; D unclear. The V gene's germline CDR1 is SGHRS and CDR2 YFSETQ. The CDR3 has 13 amino acids. The V end lost 3 bases, the J end lost 4 bases, and 7 bases lay between the germline ends. CDR3 loop: CASSSQSNEKLFF. CDR3 coding DNA: TGCGCCAGCAGCTCTCAGAGTAATGAAAAACTGTTTTTT.

The rearrangement joins TRBV30 to TRBJ1-1; D perhaps matches TRBD1 (6 bases). The CDR3 covers 13 residues. Germline V gives CDR1 GTSNPN, CDR2 SVGIG (reference sequence). V shed 5 bases and J shed 3 bases, with 13 bases lying between them. CDR3 region: CAWSQGKDTEAFF. CDR3 sequence (DNA): TGTGCCTGGTCACAGGGCAAAGACACTGAAGCTTTCTTT.

The V and J genes are TRBV19 and TRBJ2-5, with D possibly being TRBD2 (5 bases). Germline lookup yields CDR1 LNHDA and CDR2 SQIVND (reference sequence). The CDR3 extends over 13 amino acids. Trimming removed 7 bases from V and 4 bases from J, with 13 bases in between. The CDR3, as DNA: TGTGCCAGTACCCCGGGGAATCTAGAGACCCAGTACTTC. Translating gives CASTPGNLETQYF.

The chain employs TRBV15 and TRBJ1-2, with D tentatively TRBD1 (5 bases). V lost 7 bases, J lost 3 bases, and 15 bases lay in between. The CDR3 runs 14 residues. Germline loops: CDR1 LNHNV, CDR2 YYDKDF (reference sequence). The DNA for the CDR3 is TGTGCCACCAACACGAGGGGCGGTTACTATGGCTACACCTTC. This codes for CATNTRGGYYGYTF.

This clone was counted a few times. V gene TRBV5-6 combines with J gene TRBJ1-2, with a tentative D call TRBD1 (5 bases). This CDR3 is 14 amino acids long. The germline V gene encodes CDR1 SGHDT and CDR2 YYEEEE. Trimming removed 4 bases at V and 3 bases at J, with 13 bases between. This CDR3 reads CASSPPGRDYGYTF. Here the CDR3 DNA reads TGTGCCAGCAGCCCGCCGGGGCGGGACTATGGCTACACCTTC.

This chain links TRBV7-8 with TRBJ2-3, with D possibly TRBD1 on 5 matching bases. Deletions cut 0 bases from V and 0 bases from J, with 16 bases between. The CDR3 contains 18 residues. Germline V gene data show CDR1 as SGHVS and CDR2 as FQNEAQ. CDR3 residues: CASSLAGRPRASTDTQYF. CDR3 in DNA: TGTGCCAGCAGCTTAGCGGGGCGGCCCAGGGCTAGCACAGATACGCAGTATTTT.